This passage covers 3 T cell receptor beta chains from one sample sequenced in a study of patients and donors after allogeneic stem cell transplantation. TCRdb passed the RT-PCR reads through MiXCR, listing each CDR3 protein once. Among 900,000 to 1,000,000 distinct CDR3 sequences, about a sixth were seen once, and the ten largest hold 6%. The sample consisted of blood, either unsorted or a sorted T cell fraction (not recorded which). The source of these receptors is a human donor who was either an allogeneic HSCT recipient or a stem cell or donor lymphocyte infusion donor (not recorded which). It is not recorded whose cells these are; they may come from a transplant donor.

This clonotype was counted many times. V usage is TRBV29-1 and J usage is TRBJ1-5; perhaps TRBD1 as D (5 bases). CDR1 and CDR2 from the germline V gene are SQVTM and ANQGSEA. Trimming removed 6 bases at V and 0 bases at J, with 9 bases between. The CDR3 totals 13 residues. CDR3 protein: CSVGQNSNQPQHF. CDR3 in DNA: TGCAGCGTCGGACAAAATAGCAATCAGCCCCAGCATTTT.

This clonotype was seen only a few times. V gene TRBV28 combines with J gene TRBJ2-7; perhaps TRBD2 as D (6 bases). The V end lost 7 bases, the J end lost 3 bases, and 16 bases lay between the germline ends. Germline V CDR1 and CDR2: MDHEN, SYDVKM. The CDR3 sequence is 14 residues long. DNA for the CDR3: TGTGCCAGCACCCTCCTCGGGAGCGGCTACGAGCAGTACTTC. Protein sequence: CASTLLGSGYEQYF.

In its sample, this clonotype was seen a few times. This chain connects TRBV7-2 to TRBJ2-7; perhaps TRBD2 as D (6 bases). The V and J ends lost 2 bases and 4 bases respectively, with 12 bases between them. The germline V gene has CDR1 SGHTA and CDR2 FQGNSA. The CDR3 is 14 residues long. CDR3 nucleotides: TGTGCCAGCAGCTTAAGCCCGGGGAGGTACGAGCAGTACTTC. Translation gives CASSLSPGRYEQYF.